This T cell receptor beta chain was retrieved from a study of blood T cell repertoires in COVID-19. Study-wide background: The United States, Italy and Spain were the sources of the acute and convalescent COVID-19 samples.

Assay: immunoSEQ multiplex PCR; the TCRdb copy retains only in-frame clones and omits some. In the table there are around 97,000 clones, around 90% of which are singletons. The germline V gene encodes CDR1 ENHRY and CDR2 SYGVKD. The V end was cut by 1 base, the J end by 10 bases, with 11 bases between. The CDR3 is 13 residues long. Sequencing was done on a sample of peripheral blood. The TCR was taken from a woman aged 55 to 70 with acute or convalescent COVID-19. V is TRBV10-3 and J is TRBJ2-1, with D uncertain. The CDR3: CAISEYASHEQFF. The CDR3 nucleotides read TGTGCCATCAGTGAGTATGCTTCACACGAGCAGTTCTTC.